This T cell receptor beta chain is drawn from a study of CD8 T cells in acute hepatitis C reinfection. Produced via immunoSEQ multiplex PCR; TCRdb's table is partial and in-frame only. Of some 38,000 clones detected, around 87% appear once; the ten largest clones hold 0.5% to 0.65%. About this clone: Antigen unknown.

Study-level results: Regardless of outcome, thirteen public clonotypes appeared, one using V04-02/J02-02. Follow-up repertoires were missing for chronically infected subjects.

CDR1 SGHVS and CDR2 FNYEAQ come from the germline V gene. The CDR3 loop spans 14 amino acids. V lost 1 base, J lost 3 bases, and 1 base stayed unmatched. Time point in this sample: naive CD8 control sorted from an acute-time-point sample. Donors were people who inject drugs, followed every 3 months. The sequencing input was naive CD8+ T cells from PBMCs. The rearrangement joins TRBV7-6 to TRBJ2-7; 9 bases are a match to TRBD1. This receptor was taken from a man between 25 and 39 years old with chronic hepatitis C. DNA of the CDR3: TGTGCCAGCAGCTTAGGGGACAGGGTCTACGAGCAGTACTTC. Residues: CASSLGDRVYEQYF.